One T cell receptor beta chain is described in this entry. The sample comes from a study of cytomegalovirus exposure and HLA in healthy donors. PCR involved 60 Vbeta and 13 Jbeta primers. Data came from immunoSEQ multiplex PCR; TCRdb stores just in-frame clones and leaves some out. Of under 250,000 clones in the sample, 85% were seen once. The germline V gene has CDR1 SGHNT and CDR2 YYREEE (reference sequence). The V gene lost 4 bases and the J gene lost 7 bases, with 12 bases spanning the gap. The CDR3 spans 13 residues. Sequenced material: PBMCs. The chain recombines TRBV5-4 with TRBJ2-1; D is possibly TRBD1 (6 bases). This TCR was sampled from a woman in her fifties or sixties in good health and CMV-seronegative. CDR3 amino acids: CASSDWTENEQFF. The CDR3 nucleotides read TGTGCCAGCAGCGACTGGACAGAAAATGAGCAGTTCTTC.